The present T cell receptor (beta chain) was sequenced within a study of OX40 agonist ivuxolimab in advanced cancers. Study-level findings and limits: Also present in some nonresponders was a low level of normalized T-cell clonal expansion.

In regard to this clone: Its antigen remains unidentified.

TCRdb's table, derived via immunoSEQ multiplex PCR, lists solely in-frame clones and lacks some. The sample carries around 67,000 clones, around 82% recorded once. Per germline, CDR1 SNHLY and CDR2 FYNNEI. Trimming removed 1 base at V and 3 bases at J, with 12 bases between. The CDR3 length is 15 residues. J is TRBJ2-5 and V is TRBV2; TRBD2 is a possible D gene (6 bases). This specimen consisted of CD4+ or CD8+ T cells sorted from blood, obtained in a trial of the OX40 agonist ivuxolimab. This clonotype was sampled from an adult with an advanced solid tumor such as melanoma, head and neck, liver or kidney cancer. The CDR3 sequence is CASSEGGPGEETQYF. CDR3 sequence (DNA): TGTGCCAGCAGTGAAGGAGGGCCGGGGGAAGAGACCCAGTACTTC.